Reported below is one T cell receptor beta chain. This specimen comes from a study of blood T cell repertoires in COVID-19. Across the whole study: COVID-19 samples collected from the United States, Italy and Spain covered acute and convalescent phases. PBMCs, B-cell-depleted T cells, or T cells were the source of the cDNA or gDNA that made up the material.

Per the authors' pipeline: Estimation of nucleated cell counts relied on the amplification of reference gene primers. Assay: immunoSEQ multiplex PCR; the TCRdb copy retains only in-frame clones and omits some. The V and J calls and clone size were taken over from that table, and D and trimming were inferred from the DNA. Found here are about 210,000 clones, about 90% of them singletons; the top ten hold approximately 1.2%. Losses at the gene ends were 2 bases for V and 5 bases for J; bases not matched to a gene: 3. The length of the CDR3 is 13 residues. In germline, CDR1 is SGHTS, CDR2 YDEGEE. The TCR was taken from a man aged 30 to 45 with acute or convalescent COVID-19. V and J are TRBV5-8 and TRBJ2-7, with 8 positions matching TRBD1. Sequenced sample: peripheral blood. CDR3: CASSFRTGNEQYF. The CDR3 region has the DNA TGTGCCAGCAGCTTTCGGACAGGGAACGAGCAGTACTTC. Looking up the rest from reference TRBV5-8 and TRBJ2-7 gives the full variable domain: EAGVTQSPTHLIKTRGQQATLRCSPISGHTSVYWYQQALGLGLQFLLWYDEGEERNRGNFPPRFSGRQFPNYSSELNVNALELEDSALYLCASSFRTGNEQYFGPGTRLTVT.